The 16 T cell receptor beta chains listed next were all sequenced from one sample in a study of blood T cell repertoires in COVID-19. Method: immunoSEQ multiplex PCR; TCRdb's copy keeps in-frame clones and lacks some. Among around 210,000 clones listed, roughly 85% were seen once. Sequencing was done on a sample of peripheral blood. The receptors were gathered from a man aged 50 to 60 with COVID-19, enrolled during active disease.

The CDR3 loop reads CASSYLYLSGETEAFF. The CDR3 DNA is TGTGCCAGCAGCTATCTCTATTTGTCAGGGGAGACTGAAGCTTTCTTT. V usage is TRBV5-4 and J usage is TRBJ1-1, with a weak D call TRBD1 (6 bases). The germline V gene encodes CDR1 SGHNT and CDR2 YYREEE (reference sequence). Trimming left V 3 bases short and J 5 bases short, with 20 bases between. This CDR3 comprises 16 residues.

V and J are TRBV7-9 and TRBJ1-5; D gene ambiguous. Deletions cut 1 base from V and 13 bases from J, with 14 bases between. The CDR3 totals 13 residues. The V gene's germline CDR1 is SEHNR and CDR2 FQNEAQ (reference sequence). Here the CDR3 reads CASSLVGWEKQHF. CDR3 nucleotides: TGTGCCAGCAGCTTAGTTGGTTGGGAGAAACAGCATTTT.

This clone was found a few times. The V and J genes are TRBV28 and TRBJ1-5; 7 bases are a match to TRBD1. The CDR3 covers 15 residues. Germline lookup yields CDR1 MDHEN and CDR2 SYDVKM. V was clipped by 6 bases and J by 0 bases; unmatched bases: 5. CDR3 nucleotides: TGTGCCAGCAGGATACAGGGGTTTAGCAATCAGCCCCAGCATTTT. Its protein product is CASRIQGFSNQPQHF.

The chain employs TRBV2 and TRBJ2-5; 7 bases map to TRBD1. Trimming took 7 bases from V and 4 from J; bases not matched to a gene: 12. There are 15 residues in the CDR3. Germline CDR1 and CDR2: SNHLY and FYNNEI. The CDR3 here is CASTRDRASGETQYF. The CDR3 DNA reads TGTGCCAGCACCCGAGACAGGGCCTCCGGAGAGACCCAGTACTTC.

There are a few counts of this clone. The V gene is TRBV27, the J gene TRBJ2-1, with D possibly being TRBD2 (6 bases). CDR1 is MNHEY and CDR2 is SMNVEV in the germline V gene (reference sequence). Trimming removed 0 bases at V and 9 bases at J, with 9 bases between. The CDR3 consists of 13 residues. This CDR3 reads CASSLSFGSEQFF. CDR3 nucleotides: TGTGCCAGCAGTTTATCTTTCGGGAGTGAGCAGTTCTTC.

This rearrangement joins TRBV2 to TRBJ1-2; possibly TRBD1 for D (6 bases). V lost 6 bases and J 8 bases, leaving 22 bases between the germline ends. Germline CDR1 reads SNHLY; CDR2 reads FYNNEI. CDR3 length equals 15 residues. The CDR3 loop is CASRDNPGQGMGYTF. The CDR3 DNA reads TGTGCCAGCAGAGATAATCCGGGACAAGGTATGGGCTACACCTTC. The variable domain in full, with the rest retrieved from reference TRBV2 and TRBJ1-2, is EPEVTQTPSHQVTQMGQEVILRCVPISNHLYFYWYRQILGQKVEFLVSFYNNEISEKSEIFDDQFSVERPDGSNFTLKIRSTKLEDSAMYFCASRDNPGQGMGYTFGSGTRLTVV.

The gene calls are TRBV7-9 and TRBJ1-3, with TRBD1 matching 9 bases. CDR3 size: 16 residues. The junction had 5 bases not matched to a gene; V was cut back by 5 bases and J by 0 bases. Per germline, CDR1 SEHNR and CDR2 FQNEAQ (reference sequence). The chain's CDR3 is CASSTEGQGSGNTIYF. In nucleotides, the CDR3 is TGTGCCAGCAGCACCGAGGGACAGGGCTCTGGAAACACCATATATTTT.

The rearrangement joins TRBV28 to TRBJ2-5; 10 nucleotides align to TRBD2. J lost 5 bases, V lost 6 bases, and 12 bases had no gene match. The length of the CDR3 is 16 residues. CDR1 and CDR2 (germline): MDHEN, SYDVKM. CDR3 loop: CASSLGRAGGPETQYF. CDR3 in DNA: TGTGCCAGCAGCTTGGGCCGAGCGGGGGGGCCGGAGACCCAGTACTTC.

The rearrangement joins TRBV6-5 to TRBJ1-5; D might be TRBD1 (5 bases). From germline, CDR1 is MNHEY and CDR2 SVGAGI. Deletions cut 1 base from V and 9 bases from J, with 13 bases between. CDR3 length: 14 residues. This chain's CDR3 is CASSYFPGSWPQHF. In DNA form, the CDR3 reads TGTGCCAGCAGTTACTTCCCAGGGTCATGGCCCCAGCATTTT.

V gene TRBV21-1 combines with J gene TRBJ2-6; TRBD2 reflects the table's D call only, with no check against the DNA. TRBV21-1 is an annotated pseudogene. CDR3 length: 14 amino acids. The CDR3 bases are TGTGCCAGCTCTTCTAACTCTGGGGCCAACGTCCTGACTTTC. Amino acid sequence: CASSSNSGANVLTF.

The chain joins TRBV18 to TRBJ1-2; D gene uncertain. Trimming removed 5 bases at V and 4 bases at J, with 14 bases between. Germline V gene sequence: CDR1 KGHSH, CDR2 LQKENI. The CDR3 loop spans 14 amino acids. The CDR3 region is CASSRPEAGYGYTF. The CDR3 nucleotides are TGTGCCAGCTCAAGACCGGAGGCGGGCTATGGCTACACCTTC.

The chain carries TRBV2 and TRBJ2-2, with TRBD2 matching over 8 bases. The ends lost 7 bases at V and 5 bases at J; junction bases unmatched: 3. Germline CDR1 reads SNHLY; CDR2 reads FYNNEI. The CDR3 is 13 residues long. In nucleotides, the CDR3 is TGTGCCAGCAAGCGGGGGCTGACCGGGGAGCTGTTTTTT. Its protein is CASKRGLTGELFF.

There are a few counts of this clone. The gene calls are TRBV5-1 and TRBJ1-5; 11 nucleotides match TRBD1. Germline V gene data show CDR1 as SGHRS and CDR2 as YFSETQ. With 4 bases clipped from V and 6 bases from J, the junction kept 9 bases outside the gene matches. This CDR3 has 16 residues. CDR3 coding DNA: TGCGCCAGCAGCCCTGGACAGGGGGCTTTCAGTCAGCCCCAGCATTTT. Translation gives CASSPGQGAFSQPQHF.

The V and J genes are TRBV5-8 and TRBJ1-3, with D possibly matching TRBD1 (6 bases). The CDR3 contains 17 residues. Germline V gene data show CDR1 as SGHTS and CDR2 as YDEGEE. Trimming cost V 2 bases and J 0 bases, with 15 bases left between them. The CDR3 nucleotides are TGTGCCAGCAGCTTTACCTACAGGGCTTTCTCTGGAAACACCATATATTTT. Amino acids: CASSFTYRAFSGNTIYF.

This chain joins TRBV18 and TRBJ2-1; possibly TRBD1 for D (5 bases). Germline V CDR1 and CDR2: KGHSH, LQKENI. Trimming took 0 bases from V and 7 from J, leaving 13 bases between them. The CDR3 is 15 residues long. CDR3 loop: CASSPPGLSLNEQFF. CDR3 bases: TGTGCCAGCTCACCACCGGGGCTTAGTTTAAATGAGCAGTTCTTC.

The chain joins TRBV3-1 (or the pseudogene TRBV3-2) to TRBJ2-7; 7 bases are shared with TRBD2. CDR1 and CDR2 (germline): LGHDT, YNNKEL (reference sequence). V lost 4 bases and J lost 4; bases outside the gene matches: 10. CDR3 length equals 15 residues. CDR3 sequence reads: CASSPFQRGGYEQYF. The CDR3 region has the DNA TGTGCCAGCAGCCCATTTCAGAGGGGAGGGTACGAGCAGTACTTC.